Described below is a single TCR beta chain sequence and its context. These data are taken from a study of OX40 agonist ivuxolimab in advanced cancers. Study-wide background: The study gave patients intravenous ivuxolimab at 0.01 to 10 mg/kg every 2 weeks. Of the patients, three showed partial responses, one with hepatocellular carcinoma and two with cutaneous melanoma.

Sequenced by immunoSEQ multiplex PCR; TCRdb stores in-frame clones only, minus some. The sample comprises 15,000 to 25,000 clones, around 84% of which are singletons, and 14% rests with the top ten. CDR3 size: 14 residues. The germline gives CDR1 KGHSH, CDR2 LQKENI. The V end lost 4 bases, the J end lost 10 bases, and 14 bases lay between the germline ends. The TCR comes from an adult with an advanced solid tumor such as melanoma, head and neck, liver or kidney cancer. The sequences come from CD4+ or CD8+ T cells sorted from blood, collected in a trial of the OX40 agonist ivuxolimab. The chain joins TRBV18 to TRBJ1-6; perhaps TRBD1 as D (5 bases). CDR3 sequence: CASSRGQGESPLHF. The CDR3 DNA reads TGTGCCAGCTCACGTGGGCAGGGAGAGTCACCCCTCCACTTT.